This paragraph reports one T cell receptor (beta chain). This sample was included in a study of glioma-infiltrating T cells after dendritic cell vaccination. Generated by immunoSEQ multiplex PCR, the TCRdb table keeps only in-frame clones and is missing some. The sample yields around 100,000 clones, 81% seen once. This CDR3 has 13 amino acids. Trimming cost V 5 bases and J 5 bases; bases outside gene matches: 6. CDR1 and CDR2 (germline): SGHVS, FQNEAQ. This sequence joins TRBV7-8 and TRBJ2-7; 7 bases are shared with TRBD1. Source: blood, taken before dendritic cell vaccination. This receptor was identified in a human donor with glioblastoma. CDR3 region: CASSTGQPNEQYF. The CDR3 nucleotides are TGTGCCAGCAGCACGGGACAGCCTAACGAGCAGTACTTC. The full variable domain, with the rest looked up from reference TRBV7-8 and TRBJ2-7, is GAGVSQSPRYKVAKRGQDVALRCDPISGHVSLFWYQQALGQGPEFLTYFQNEAQLDKSGLPSDRFFAERPEGSVSTLKIQRTQQEDSAVYLCASSTGQPNEQYFGPGTRLTVT.